This T cell receptor beta chain was documented in a study of blood T cell repertoires in COVID-19. Study context: The analysed material was cDNA or gDNA that came from T cells, B-cell-depleted T cells, or PBMCs.

As handled by the study authors: Reference gene primer amplification in the assay estimated nucleated cell counts. The table came from immunoSEQ multiplex PCR; TCRdb's copy has only in-frame clones and leaves some out. The V and J calls and clone size come from that table; D and trimming were worked out from the DNA. This sample has 80,000 to 100,000 clones, with less than 85% found just once. V gave up 6 bases and J gave up 5 bases; unmatched junction bases: 12. Germline V gives CDR1 LGHDT, CDR2 YNNKEL (reference sequence). This CDR3 contains 16 residues. Material: peripheral blood. The chain uses TRBV3-1 (or the pseudogene TRBV3-2) and TRBJ2-3; 9 bases map to TRBD2. The source is a man aged 70 or older with COVID-19, enrolled during active disease. The CDR3, as DNA: TGTGCCAGCAGGGCCGGGGGAGCGGGAGGTCAAGATACGCAGTATTTT. This encodes CASRAGGAGGQDTQYF.